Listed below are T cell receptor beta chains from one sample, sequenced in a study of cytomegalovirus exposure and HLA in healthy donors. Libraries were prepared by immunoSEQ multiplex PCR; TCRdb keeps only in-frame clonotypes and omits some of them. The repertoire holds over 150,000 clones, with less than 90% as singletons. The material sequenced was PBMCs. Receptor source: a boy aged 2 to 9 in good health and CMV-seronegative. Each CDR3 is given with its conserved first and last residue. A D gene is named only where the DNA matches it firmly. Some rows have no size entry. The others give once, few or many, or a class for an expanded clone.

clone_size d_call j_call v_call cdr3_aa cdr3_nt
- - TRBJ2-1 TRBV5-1 CASSKDSSSYNEQFF TGCGCCAGCAGCAAGGACTCGAGCTCCTACAATGAGCAGTTCTTC
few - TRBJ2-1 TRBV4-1 CASSQENQDRQFF TGCGCCAGCAGCCAAGAGAACCAGGATCGGCAGTTCTTC
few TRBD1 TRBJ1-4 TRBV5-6 CASSYSGQGWGTNEKLFF TGTGCCAGCAGCTACTCGGGACAGGGCTGGGGGACTAATGAAAAACTGTTTTTT
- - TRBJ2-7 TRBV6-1 CASSERRFYEQYF TGTGCCAGCAGTGAACGGCGGTTCTACGAGCAGTACTTC
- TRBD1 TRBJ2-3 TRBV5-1 CASSSIRDRGTDTQYF TGCGCCAGCAGCTCGATCCGGGACAGAGGCACAGATACGCAGTATTTT
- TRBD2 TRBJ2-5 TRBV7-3 CASSLRTSGRETQYF TGTGCCAGCAGCTTACGGACTAGCGGGAGGGAGACCCAGTACTTC
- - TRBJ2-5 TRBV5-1 CASSLDPSLREQYF TGCGCCAGCAGCTTGGACCCTAGTCTCCGGGAGCAGTACTTC
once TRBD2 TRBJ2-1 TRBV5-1 CASSLDLLAGGVGQFF TGCGCCAGCAGCTTGGACCTCCTAGCGGGAGGGGTTGGGCAGTTCTTC
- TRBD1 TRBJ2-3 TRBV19 CASSKMTGVTDTQYF TGTGCCAGTAGTAAAATGACAGGGGTCACAGATACGCAGTATTTT
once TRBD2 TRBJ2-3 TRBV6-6 CASTFGGRGTDTQYF TGTGCCAGCACTTTTGGCGGGAGGGGCACAGATACGCAGTATTTT
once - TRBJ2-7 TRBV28 CASSPPGLPTYEQYF TGTGCCAGCAGTCCCCCGGGACTCCCAACTTACGAGCAGTACTTC
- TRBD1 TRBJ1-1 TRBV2 CASSFRTGVVTEAFF TGTGCCAGCAGTTTTAGGACAGGGGTCGTCACTGAAGCTTTCTTT
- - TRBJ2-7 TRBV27 CASSLRGGTYEQYF TGTGCCAGCAGTTTACGAGGGGGAACCTACGAGCAGTACTTC
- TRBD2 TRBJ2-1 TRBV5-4 CASSFGGSGMLNNEQFF TGTGCCAGCAGCTTCGGCGGGAGCGGGATGCTCAACAATGAGCAGTTCTTC
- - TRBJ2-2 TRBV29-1 CSVEGLRGRRTGELFF TGCAGCGTTGAAGGATTGAGGGGGAGAAGGACCGGGGAGCTGTTTTTT
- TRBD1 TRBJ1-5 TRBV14 CASSQPRGGDSGTEYQPQHF TGTGCCAGCAGCCAGCCCCGCGGTGGGGACTCCGGGACAGAGTATCAGCCCCAGCATTTT
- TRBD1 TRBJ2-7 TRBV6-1 CASSGTGGPYEQYF TGTGCCAGCAGCGGGACAGGGGGCCCCTACGAGCAGTACTTC
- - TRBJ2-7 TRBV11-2 CASSLVQGYEQYF TGTGCCAGCAGCTTAGTCCAGGGGTACGAGCAGTACTTC
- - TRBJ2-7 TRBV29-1 CSVEQPGLLPNEQYF TGCAGCGTTGAACAACCGGGACTCCTCCCCAACGAGCAGTACTTC
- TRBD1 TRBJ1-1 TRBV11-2 CASSLETGRNTEAFF TGTGCCAGCAGCTTAGAGACAGGGAGGAACACTGAAGCTTTCTTT
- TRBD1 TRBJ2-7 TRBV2 CASGRQGPSYEQYF TGTGCCAGCGGAAGACAGGGGCCCTCCTACGAGCAGTACTTC
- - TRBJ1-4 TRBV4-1 CASSPIGQRISKEKLFF TGCGCCAGCAGCCCCATAGGTCAGCGAATCTCTAAGGAAAAACTGTTTTTT
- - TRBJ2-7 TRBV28 CASSYAYREPYEQYF TGTGCCAGCAGTTACGCCTACAGGGAACCCTACGAGCAGTACTTC
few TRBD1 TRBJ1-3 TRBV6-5 CASSPDRDVNTIYF TGTGCCAGCAGCCCGGACAGGGACGTAAACACCATATATTTT
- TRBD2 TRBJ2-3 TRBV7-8 CASSLAWTSSTDTQYF TGTGCCAGCAGCTTAGCGTGGACTAGTTCCACAGATACGCAGTATTTT
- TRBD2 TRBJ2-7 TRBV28 CASRHVAGSTEQYF TGTGCCAGCAGGCACGTAGCGGGATCTACGGAGCAGTACTTC
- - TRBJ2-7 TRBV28 CASSLLDSSEQYF TGTGCCAGCAGTTTGCTGGACAGCAGCGAGCAGTACTTC
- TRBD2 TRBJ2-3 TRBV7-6 CASSRPGTSGSRDTQYF TGTGCCAGCAGCAGACCCGGGACTAGCGGGAGCCGCGATACGCAGTATTTT
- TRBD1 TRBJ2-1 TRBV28 CASSLSTGSWSNEQFF TGTGCCAGCAGTTTATCGACAGGGAGTTGGTCTAATGAGCAGTTCTTC
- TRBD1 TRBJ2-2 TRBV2 CASGDRGGNTGELFF TGTGCCAGCGGCGACAGGGGGGGAAACACCGGGGAGCTGTTTTTT
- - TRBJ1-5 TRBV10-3 CAISDGAGESSQHF TGTGCCATCAGTGACGGGGCAGGGGAGTCGTCCCAGCATTTT
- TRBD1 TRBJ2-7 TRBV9 CASSKTGTGAYEQYF TGTGCCAGCAGTAAGACCGGGACAGGGGCTTACGAGCAGTACTTC
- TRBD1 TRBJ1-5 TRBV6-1 CASSGDSIGVQPQHF TGTGCCAGCAGCGGGGACAGTATCGGAGTGCAGCCCCAGCATTTT
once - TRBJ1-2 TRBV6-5 CASSPQGNYGYTF TGTGCCAGCAGCCCCCAGGGGAACTATGGCTACACCTTC
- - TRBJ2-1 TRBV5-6 CASSSSDSLNEQFF TGTGCCAGCAGCTCCTCTGACAGCCTCAATGAGCAGTTCTTC
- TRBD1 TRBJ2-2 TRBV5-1 CASSPIRTGTAGELFF TGCGCCAGCAGCCCGATACGGACAGGGACAGCCGGGGAGCTGTTTTTT
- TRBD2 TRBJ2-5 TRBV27 CASSLVLGTSGSGGETQYF TGTGCCAGCAGTTTAGTACTAGGGACTAGCGGTTCAGGAGGAGAGACCCAGTACTTC
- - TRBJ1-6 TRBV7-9 CASSHPPQGVDNSPLHF TGTGCCAGCAGCCATCCCCCGCAGGGTGTTGATAATTCACCCCTCCACTTT
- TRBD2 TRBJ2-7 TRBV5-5 CASSLERSGTYEQYF TGTGCCAGCAGCCTGGAGAGAAGCGGGACCTACGAGCAGTACTTC